The 12 T cell receptor beta chains below all came from one sample that was sequenced in a study of post-analysis software for immune sequencing data (dated by TCRdb to 2014 to 2015). Beyond this particular receptor, the publication reports: Significantly higher frequencies in patients than in controls were found for roughly 5 TRBV segments, including TRBV5-6, TRBV5-1 and TRBV20-1.

To prepare the library, PCR was applied. The sequencer was an Illumina HiSeq 2500. To reduce PCR and sequencing biases, unique molecular identifiers were built into the TCR beta cDNA libraries. The public reads were run again by TCRdb, first through fastp at Q25 and then through MiXCR, and only productive beta chains were kept. Rows are unified per CDR3 protein, each entry keeping the most common DNA and genes. This sample has about 460,000 distinct CDR3 sequences in its table, and roughly 45% of those were observed once. About an eighth of the sample is taken by the ten largest. For these receptors, no antigen is known. Sequencing input: blood. The receptor source for this set is a girl between 5 and 17 years old with multiple sclerosis.

CDR3 region: CAIRERTGNYGYTF. In DNA, the CDR3 is TGTGCCATCAGGGAAAGGACAGGGAACTATGGCTACACCTTC. V is TRBV10-3 and J is TRBJ1-2, with TRBD1 matching over 8 bases. Per the germline V gene, CDR1 is ENHRY and CDR2 is SYGVKD. Trimming took 6 bases from V and 2 from J; bases not matched to a gene: 5. CDR3 size: 14 residues.

This chain uses TRBV6-5 with TRBJ2-4, with 7 bases lining up with TRBD2. From germline, CDR1 is MNHEY and CDR2 SVGAGI. V trimming: 3 bases; J trimming: 13 bases; junction bases outside the gene matches: 18. This CDR3 has 16 residues. The CDR3 region has the DNA TGTGCCAGCAGTTATGGGGCGGGAGCACCGTGGTGGAAGCAGTACTTC. Protein sequence: CASSYGAGAPWWKQYF.

This rearrangement joins TRBV25-1 to TRBJ1-1; no clear D gene. V was shortened by 2 bases and J by 3 bases, with 13 bases between the two germline ends. The CDR3 has 15 amino acids. The germline V gene encodes CDR1 MGHDK and CDR2 SYGVNS. The CDR3 spells CASSELAGKDTEAFF. In nucleotides, the CDR3 is TGTGCCAGCAGTGAACTAGCAGGAAAGGACACTGAAGCTTTCTTT. The complete variable domain, with remaining parts taken from reference TRBV25-1 and TRBJ1-1, reads EADIYQTPRYLVIGTGKKITLECSQTMGHDKMYWYQQDPGMELHLIHYSYGVNSTEKGDLSSESTVSRIRTEHFPLTLESARPSHTSQYLCASSELAGKDTEAFFGQGTRLTVV.

The chain links TRBV20-1 to TRBJ2-7; D may match TRBD1 or TRBD2 (5 bases each). The V gene's germline CDR1 is DFQATT and CDR2 SNEGSKA (reference sequence). The CDR3 is made up of 15 amino acids. The V end lost 3 bases, the J end lost 2 bases, and 17 bases lay between the germline ends. The CDR3 loop is CSASDSGTGTYEQYF. The CDR3 nucleotides are TGCAGTGCTAGCGATTCCGGGACGGGGACCTACGAGCAGTACTTC.

The V and J genes are TRBV6-1 and TRBJ2-5; TRBD1 matches 7 bases. CDR1 is MNHNS and CDR2 is SASEGT in the germline V gene. V shed 4 bases, J shed 11 bases, and the junction held 7 bases outside the gene matches. The CDR3 has 12 amino acids. CDR3 nucleotides: TGTGCCAGCAGTGCTAGGGGGCATGAGCAGTACTTC. Protein: CASSARGHEQYF.

This clonotype has only one observation. The chain uses TRBV7-8 and TRBJ2-5, with TRBD1 matching 9 bases. Per germline, CDR1 SGHVS and CDR2 FQNEAQ. After removal of 9 bases from V and 1 base from J, the junction contained 12 bases not matched to a gene. This CDR3 is built from 16 residues. The CDR3 nucleotides are TGTGCCAGTAGCCGGGAGAGGGACAGGGTCCAAGAGACCCAGTACTTC. Translation: CASSRERDRVQETQYF.

This chain connects TRBV5-1 to TRBJ2-1, with 7 bases lining up with TRBD2. The germline gives CDR1 SGHRS, CDR2 YFSETQ. There are 15 residues in the CDR3. J lost 7 bases, V lost 1 base, and 8 bases had no gene match. Written as DNA, the CDR3 is TGCGCCAGCAGCTTGATAGAGCGGGGAAGGAATGAGCAGTTCTTC. Protein product: CASSLIERGRNEQFF.

This clonotype showed up just a few times. The genes are TRBV7-2 and TRBJ2-5; D remains ambiguous. Trimming took off 4 bases at V and 4 bases at J, with 10 bases between the two ends. The length of the CDR3 is 13 residues. The V gene's germline CDR1 is SGHTA and CDR2 FQGNSA. This CDR3 is CASSSESRETQYF. Written as DNA, the CDR3 is TGTGCCAGCAGCTCAGAATCCAGAGAGACCCAGTACTTC.

This rearrangement joins TRBV5-1 to TRBJ1-6, with TRBD1 matching 7 bases. V trimming: 4 bases; J trimming: 7 bases; junction bases outside the gene matches: 11. Germline loops: CDR1 SGHRS, CDR2 YFSETQ. The CDR3 totals 16 residues. The CDR3 DNA is TGCGCCAGCAGCCACAGACAGGGTCGGCAGAATTCACCCCTCCACTTT. Translating gives CASSHRQGRQNSPLHF.

In its sample, this clonotype was seen a few times. J is TRBJ1-1 and V is TRBV20-1; D not certain. The germline V gene has CDR1 DFQATT and CDR2 SNEGSKA (reference sequence). Deletions cut 1 base from V and 1 base from J, with 7 bases between. The CDR3 contains 13 residues. CDR3 nucleotides: TGCAGTGCTAGAGGAACCGGGAACACTGAAGCTTTCTTT. Residues: CSARGTGNTEAFF.

This chain uses TRBV12-5 with TRBJ1-1; D is perhaps TRBD1 (5 bases). The germline V gene encodes CDR1 LGHNT and CDR2 FRNRAP. V shed 7 bases and J shed 4 bases, with 19 bases lying between them. This CDR3 has 15 residues. The CDR3 coding sequence is TGTGCTAGTGCCCCTACGGGGCGAGGAAGCACTGAAGCTTTCTTT. Translation gives CASAPTGRGSTEAFF.

The V gene is TRBV5-6, the J gene TRBJ2-1, with D possibly matching TRBD1 (6 bases). The CDR3 has 14 residues. CDR1 and CDR2 (germline): SGHDT, YYEEEE. The V and J ends lost 3 bases and 1 base respectively, with 8 bases between them. The CDR3 is CASSSDRSYNEQFF. The CDR3 DNA sequence: TGTGCCAGCAGCTCCGACAGGTCCTACAATGAGCAGTTCTTC.